This TCR beta chain was captured by sequencing in a study of human T cells and chemical hapten exposure. Library construction involved attaching unique molecular identifiers to individual cDNA molecules, which allowed quantitative, reproducible TCR counting. TCRdb called the RACE reads again in MiXCR, with one record for every CDR3 protein. Of roughly 360,000 distinct CDR3 sequences detected, approximately 5% appear once; the ten largest clones hold 2% to 2.5%. V gave up 5 bases and J gave up 5 bases, with 15 bases separating them. Germline-derived CDR1 and CDR2 are SEHNR and FQNEAQ (reference sequence). The CDR3 runs 15 residues. This clonotype was counted ten times or more. As to time point: patch test 1, 2 weeks after DPC sensitization. Indicated treatment: therapeutic diphenylcyclopropenone sensitization with weekly scalp DPC.

This sequence originates from a woman aged 50 to 60 with alopecia areata. Some clones in this sample may be carry-over from other donors' samples. Sequenced material: whole blood, taken in connection with sensitization to the hapten diphenylcyclopropenone (DPC). V is TRBV7-9 and J is TRBJ2-2; a weak D match, TRBD2 (6 bases). For the CDR3, the DNA is TGTGCCAGCAGCCCCGCGGGAAGCGGGACCGGGGAGCTGTTTTTT. This gives the protein CASSPAGSGTGELFF. The whole variable domain, remainder taken from reference TRBV7-9 and TRBJ2-2, is DTGVSQNPRHKITKRGQNVTFRCDPISEHNRLYWYRQTLGQGPEFLTYFQNEAQLEKSRLLSDRFSAERPKGSFSTLEIQRTEQGDSAMYLCASSPAGSGTGELFFGEGSRLTVL.